These 10 T cell receptor beta chains were sequenced from one sample in a study of cytomegalovirus exposure and HLA in healthy donors. The PCR contained 60 Vbeta and 13 Jbeta primers. TCRdb's table, derived via immunoSEQ multiplex PCR, lists solely in-frame clones and lacks some. The data contain around 100,000 clones, roughly 69% of them seen just once; the ten biggest clones take up about 2.2%. Sequencing was carried out using PBMCs. Every receptor here comes from a woman in her twenties or thirties in good health and CMV-seronegative.

The CDR3 here is CASSLRQGATEAFF. The CDR3 DNA sequence: TGTGCCAGCAGTTTAAGACAGGGAGCCACTGAAGCTTTCTTT. This chain uses TRBV28 with TRBJ1-1; 7 nucleotides line up with TRBD1. Germline V gives CDR1 MDHEN, CDR2 SYDVKM. V dropped 2 bases and J dropped 4; count of bases not matched to a gene: 4. The CDR3 spans 14 residues.

The chain carries TRBV2 and TRBJ2-7, with 10 positions matching TRBD1. V shed 5 bases and J 4 bases; nucleotides not matched to a gene: 8. CDR1 and CDR2 (germline): SNHLY, FYNNEI. The CDR3 is 15 residues long. The CDR3 protein is CASSPDRGQVYEQYF. DNA for the CDR3: TGTGCCAGCAGTCCAGACAGGGGGCAAGTATACGAGCAGTACTTC.

The chain uses TRBV20-1 and TRBJ2-7, with D perhaps TRBD2 (6 bases). V lost 5 bases and J 6 bases, leaving 11 bases between the germline ends. Per germline, CDR1 DFQATT and CDR2 SNEGSKA (reference sequence). This CDR3 is built from 11 residues. Here the CDR3 reads CSAAGRREQYF. As DNA, the CDR3 is TGCAGTGCTGCGGGAAGACGCGAGCAGTACTTC.

The chain employs TRBV30 and TRBJ2-3; tentatively, D is TRBD2 (5 bases). Per germline, CDR1 GTSNPN and CDR2 SVGIG (reference sequence). This CDR3 has 13 amino acids. V was clipped by 1 base and J by 2 bases, with 7 bases between them. CDR3: CAWSADFTDTQYF. The DNA of the CDR3 is TGTGCCTGGAGTGCGGACTTCACAGATACGCAGTATTTT.

Only one count was recorded for this clone. This chain joins TRBV6-6 and TRBJ2-7; D may be TRBD1 (5 bases). With 0 bases removed from V and 5 bases from J, the gap between germline ends came to 11 bases. Germline-derived CDR1 and CDR2 are MNHNY and SVGAGI (reference sequence). This CDR3 is 14 amino acids long. CDR3 nucleotides: TGTGCCAGCAGTTACTCTCCAGGGATGGACGAGCAGTACTTC. It codes for CASSYSPGMDEQYF.

The V gene is TRBV7-9, the J gene TRBJ1-1; TRBD1 might be the D (5 bases). In germline, CDR1 is SEHNR, CDR2 FQNEAQ (reference sequence). V was pared by 3 bases and J by 4 bases, with 18 bases between. The CDR3 covers 16 residues. CDR3 loop: CASSFPTAGRGTEAFF. The CDR3 DNA sequence: TGTGCCAGCAGCTTCCCGACCGCGGGGAGGGGCACTGAAGCTTTCTTT.

The gene calls are TRBV7-2 and TRBJ2-2; D unresolved. Trimming stripped 2 bases from V and 1 base from J, with 14 bases between. Germline CDR1 and CDR2: SGHTA and FQGNSA. The CDR3 consists of 17 residues. The CDR3 nucleotides are TGTGCCAGCAGCTTACTCTCTTCTATTATGAACACCGGGGAGCTGTTTTTT. Its translation is CASSLLSSIMNTGELFF.

This chain uses TRBV5-1 with TRBJ2-1; 8 bases match TRBD1. Germline lookup yields CDR1 SGHRS and CDR2 YFSETQ. V was clipped by 0 bases and J by 8 bases; unmatched bases: 4. The CDR3 sequence is 14 residues long. The CDR3 region has the DNA TGCGCCAGCAGCTTGGGACAGGGGTCCTATGAGCAGTTCTTC. Its translation: CASSLGQGSYEQFF. Full variable domain (remainder filled in from reference TRBV5-1 and TRBJ2-1): KAGVTQTPRYLIKTRGQQVTLSCSPISGHRSVSWYQQTPGQGLQFLFEYFSETQRNKGNFPGRFSGRQFSNSRSEMNVSTLELGDSALYLCASSLGQGSYEQFFGPGTRLTVL.

This chain connects TRBV5-1 to TRBJ2-7; 11 positions agree with TRBD2. The CDR3 spans 19 residues. Trimming at V came to 3 bases and at J to 2 bases, leaving 16 bases not matched to a gene. CDR1 is SGHRS and CDR2 is YFSETQ in the germline V gene. As DNA, the CDR3 is TGCGCCAGCAGCTCGGTTGATCCGACTAGCGGGATGAAGGCCTACGAGCAGTACTTC. This encodes CASSSVDPTSGMKAYEQYF.

The rearrangement joins TRBV2 to TRBJ1-2, with TRBD1 as a possible D gene (5 bases). Germline CDR1 SNHLY, CDR2 FYNNEI. Trimming left V 4 bases short and J 4 bases short, with 16 bases between. The CDR3 has 15 amino acids. In DNA, the CDR3 is TGTGCCAGCAGTGCTTCCGGGACTCGCGTCTATGGCTACACCTTC. This gives the protein CASSASGTRVYGYTF.